This TCR beta chain was observed in a study of cytomegalovirus exposure and HLA in healthy donors. Produced via immunoSEQ multiplex PCR; TCRdb's table is partial and in-frame only. The sample comprises around 69,000 clones, roughly 95% of which are singletons, and 4.5% rests with the top ten. CDR3 length: 19 residues. J lost 7 bases, V lost 5 bases, and 20 bases had no gene match. Germline CDR1 SGHTA, CDR2 FQGTGA. Input material: PBMCs. The gene calls are TRBV7-3 and TRBJ2-1, with 10 positions matching TRBD2. The source of this sequence is a woman aged 18-29 years in good health and CMV-seropositive. This CDR3 is CASSGRTGTPGLAPNEQFF. The CDR3, as DNA: TGTGCCAGCAGCGGGCGGACAGGGACGCCGGGACTAGCGCCTAATGAGCAGTTCTTC.